A selection of T cell receptor beta chains follows, all from one sample in a study of OX40 agonist ivuxolimab in advanced cancers. Profiling relied on immunoSEQ multiplex PCR, and the TCRdb table lists in-frame clones only, not all of them. The table includes under 65,000 clones, approximately 90% detected once. Material: CD4+ or CD8+ T cells sorted from blood, obtained in a trial of the OX40 agonist ivuxolimab. These receptors were collected from an adult with an advanced solid tumor such as melanoma, head and neck, liver or kidney cancer. CDR3s include the opening cysteine and the closing phenylalanine or tryptophan. The D gene is left open where the match is weak. Where a row states a size, it is once, few, many or the class of an expanded clone; other rows omit it.

V gene: TRBV6-5; J gene: TRBJ2-7; clone size: .; D gene: TRBD2; CDR3 protein: CASSYSGGSSYEQYF; CDR3 DNA: TGTGCCAGCAGTTACTCGGGCGGGAGCTCCTACGAGCAGTACTTC
V gene: TRBV29-1; J gene: TRBJ1-1; clone size: .; D gene: .; CDR3 protein: CSCQGGGTEAFF; CDR3 DNA: TGCAGCTGCCAAGGCGGTGGCACTGAAGCTTTCTTT
V gene: TRBV4-1; J gene: TRBJ2-5; clone size: .; D gene: TRBD2; CDR3 protein: CASSQVWLAGEAQYF; CDR3 DNA: TGCGCCAGCAGCCAAGTATGGCTAGCGGGAGAGGCCCAGTACTTC
V gene: TRBV6-6; J gene: TRBJ1-1; clone size: .; D gene: .; CDR3 protein: CASSYALNTEAFF; CDR3 DNA: TGTGCCAGCAGTTACGCCCTGAACACTGAAGCTTTCTTT
V gene: TRBV18; J gene: TRBJ2-7; clone size: .; D gene: .; CDR3 protein: CASSPQGSSYEQYF; CDR3 DNA: TGTGCCAGCTCACCACAGGGGAGCTCCTACGAGCAGTACTTC
V gene: TRBV2; J gene: TRBJ2-7; clone size: .; D gene: TRBD2; CDR3 protein: CGGRAGGTYEQYF; CDR3 DNA: TGTGGAGGGAGAGCGGGAGGGACCTACGAGCAGTACTTC
V gene: TRBV10-2; J gene: TRBJ1-1; clone size: .; D gene: .; CDR3 protein: CASSGQIRGTEAFF; CDR3 DNA: TGCGCCAGCAGTGGTCAAATCCGTGGCACTGAAGCTTTCTTT
V gene: TRBV2; J gene: TRBJ2-2; clone size: once; D gene: .; CDR3 protein: CASSRQETNTGELFF; CDR3 DNA: TGTGCCAGCAGTCGACAGGAGACGAACACCGGGGAGCTGTTTTTT
V gene: TRBV19; J gene: TRBJ2-7; clone size: .; D gene: .; CDR3 protein: CASSLQGYEQYF; CDR3 DNA: TGTGCCAGTAGTCTTCAGGGCTACGAGCAGTACTTC
V gene: TRBV27; J gene: TRBJ2-5; clone size: .; D gene: TRBD2; CDR3 protein: CASSFSLAGSQETQYF; CDR3 DNA: TGTGCCAGCAGTTTCTCTTTAGCGGGATCCCAAGAGACCCAGTACTTC
V gene: TRBV5-1; J gene: TRBJ2-2; clone size: .; D gene: .; CDR3 protein: CASSQNPAANTGELFF; CDR3 DNA: TGCGCCAGCAGCCAGAATCCAGCGGCGAACACCGGGGAGCTGTTTTTT